This T cell receptor (beta chain) derives from a study of chemoradiotherapy in HPV16-positive cancers. Repeated repertoire sampling spanned the course of chemoradiotherapy. The data were produced by immunoSEQ multiplex PCR, yet TCRdb's version contains in-frame clones alone and is incomplete. The sample carries around 7,200 clones, over 75% recorded once. Germline loops: CDR1 MDHEN, CDR2 SYDVKM. This CDR3 spans 14 amino acids. With 5 bases clipped from V and 6 bases from J, the junction kept 9 bases outside the gene matches. This specimen was taken from a patient who underwent chemoradiotherapy. The sequence derives from a human donor with HPV-associated anogenital cancer. The V call is TRBV28, the J call TRBJ1-2; TRBD1 matches 7 bases. The CDR3 nucleotides read TGTGCCAGCAGTGCGGCGGACAGGTCAGATGGCTACACCTTC. It translates to CASSAADRSDGYTF.